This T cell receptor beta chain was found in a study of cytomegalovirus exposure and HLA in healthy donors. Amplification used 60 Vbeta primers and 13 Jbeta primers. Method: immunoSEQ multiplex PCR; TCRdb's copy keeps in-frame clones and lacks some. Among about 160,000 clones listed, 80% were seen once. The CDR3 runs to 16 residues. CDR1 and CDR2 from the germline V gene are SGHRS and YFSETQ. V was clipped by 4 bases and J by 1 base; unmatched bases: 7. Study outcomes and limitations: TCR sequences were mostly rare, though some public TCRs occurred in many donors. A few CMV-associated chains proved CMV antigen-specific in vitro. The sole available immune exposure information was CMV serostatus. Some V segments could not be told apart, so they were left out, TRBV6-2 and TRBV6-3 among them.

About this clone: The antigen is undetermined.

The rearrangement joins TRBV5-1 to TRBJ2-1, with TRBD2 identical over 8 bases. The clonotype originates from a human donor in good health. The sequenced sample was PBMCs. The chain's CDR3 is CASSTSSGPSYNEQFF. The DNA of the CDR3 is TGCGCCAGCAGCACATCTAGCGGGCCTTCCTACAATGAGCAGTTCTTC.